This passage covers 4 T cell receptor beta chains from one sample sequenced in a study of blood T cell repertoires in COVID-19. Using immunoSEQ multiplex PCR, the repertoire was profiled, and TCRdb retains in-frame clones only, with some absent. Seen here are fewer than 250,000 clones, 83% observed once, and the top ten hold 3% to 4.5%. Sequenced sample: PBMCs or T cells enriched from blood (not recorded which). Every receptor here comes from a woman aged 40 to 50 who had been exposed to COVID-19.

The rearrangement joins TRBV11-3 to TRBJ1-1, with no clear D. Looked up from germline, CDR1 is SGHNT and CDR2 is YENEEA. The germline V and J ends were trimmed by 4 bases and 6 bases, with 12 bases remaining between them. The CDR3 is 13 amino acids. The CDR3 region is CASSYRPAAEAFF. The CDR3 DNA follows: TGTGCCAGCAGCTATCGGCCAGCGGCTGAAGCTTTCTTT.

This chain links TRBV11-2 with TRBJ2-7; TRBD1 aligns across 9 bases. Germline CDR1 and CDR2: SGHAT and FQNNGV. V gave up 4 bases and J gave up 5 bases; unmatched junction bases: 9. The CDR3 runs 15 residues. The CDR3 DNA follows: TGTGCCAGCAGCTACGACCGGGACAGGGTCCACGAGCAGTACTTC. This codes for CASSYDRDRVHEQYF.

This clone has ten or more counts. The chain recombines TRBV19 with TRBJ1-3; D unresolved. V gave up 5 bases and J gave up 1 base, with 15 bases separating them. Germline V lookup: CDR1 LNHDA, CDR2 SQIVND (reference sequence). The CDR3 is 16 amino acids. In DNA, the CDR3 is TGTGCCAGTAGTGATCAGGCCGCCAGTTCTGGAAACACCATATATTTT. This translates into CASSDQAASSGNTIYF.

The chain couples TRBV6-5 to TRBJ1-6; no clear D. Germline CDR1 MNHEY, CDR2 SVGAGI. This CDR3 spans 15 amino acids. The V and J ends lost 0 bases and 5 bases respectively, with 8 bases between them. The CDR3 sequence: CASSYSGSNNSPLHF. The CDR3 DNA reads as TGTGCCAGCAGTTACTCGGGCAGCAATAATTCACCCCTCCACTTT.